This T cell receptor (beta chain) was captured in a study of T cell repertoires in cytomegalovirus infection. Study information: Recently identified HLA-C-restricted CMV epitopes were among the peptides used. It was the public TCR beta signatures that indicated both CMV infection and matching HLA type. Study-wide results and limits: Adding up the frequency of public TCR beta families identified people who carried CMV plus the relevant HLA. Within the response measured ex vivo, HLA-C-restricted CMV-specific TCR beta clonotypes were dominant.

As concerns this clonotype: Its target is unknown.

TCRdb itself ran the reads through MiXCR, one entry per CDR3 protein. This sample carries 200,000 to 250,000 distinct CDR3 sequences, approximately 40% of them seen once, and the ten largest clones take about 60%. Germline V gene sequence: CDR1 SGHVS, CDR2 FQNEAQ. The length of the CDR3 is 16 residues. Trimming took 4 bases from V and 3 from J, leaving 17 bases between them. V usage is TRBV7-8 and J usage is TRBJ2-3, with D unresolved. This clonotype was sampled from a human donor in good health (CMV status not recorded). Some clones in this sample may be carry-over from other donors' samples. The sequences come from CD8+ T cells from cultured PBMCs, collected from culture after CMV antigen stimulation. As DNA, the CDR3 is TGTGCCAGCAGCTCTAACTCCGGGCCGAGGACAGATACGCAGTATTTT. Its translation: CASSSNSGPRTDTQYF.